Each of the 31 T cell receptor beta chains below was sequenced from the same sample in a study of Graves' ophthalmopathy and Graves' hyperthyroidism (dated by TCRdb to 2016 to 2019). Sequencing instrument: Illumina HiSeq 2000. For repertoire sequencing, TCR beta CDR3 regions were amplified from RNA transcripts. HTBI primers and the Qiagen OneStep RT-PCR kit were used in a first-round RT-PCR, which was followed by a second-round multiplex PCR, size selection and purification. Starting from the raw public reads, TCRdb applied fastp trimming at Q25, assembled clones with MiXCR and retained in-frame beta chains. Identical CDR3 proteins give one entry, which carries the most common genes and DNA. In all, the sample holds over a million distinct CDR3 sequences, and 35% to 40% of those were seen once. The biggest ten clones account for roughly 11% of the sample. The sequenced material came from peripheral blood or thyroid tissue (not recorded which). Receptors originate from an adult man with Graves' hyperthyroidism.

This chain links TRBV29-1 with TRBJ2-7; the match to TRBD1 covers 10 bases. Per germline, CDR1 SQVTM and CDR2 ANQGSEA. CDR3 length equals 14 residues. With 6 bases clipped from V and 3 bases from J, the junction kept 8 bases outside the gene matches. The CDR3 nucleotides are TGCAGCGTCGTGACAGGGGGCTTAAGCTACGAGCAGTACTTC. Amino acid sequence: CSVVTGGLSYEQYF.

The V and J genes are TRBV6-6 and TRBJ1-3; 7 bases are a match to TRBD1. V dropped 8 bases and J dropped 0; count of bases not matched to a gene: 13. CDR1 and CDR2 from the germline V gene are MNHNY and SVGAGI (reference sequence). The CDR3 totals 17 residues. CDR3 DNA: TGTGCCAGCTACGAACCCCGACAGGGATCCTCTGGAAACACCATATATTTT. Amino acids: CASYEPRQGSSGNTIYF.

This clonotype has ten or more counts. The rearrangement joins TRBV4-1 to TRBJ1-5; no clear D. Germline V gene sequence: CDR1 MGHRA, CDR2 YSYEKL. Between the trimmed V and J ends, which lost 4 bases and 7 bases, there was a span of 14 bases. The CDR3 loop spans 14 amino acids. The chain's CDR3 is CASSLKDWRQPQHF. The CDR3 DNA follows: TGCGCCAGCAGCCTCAAGGATTGGCGGCAGCCCCAGCATTTT.

This clonotype was observed at least ten times. Here the CDR3 reads CAISESERQSYGYTF. DNA of the CDR3: TGTGCCATCAGTGAGTCCGAGAGACAGAGCTATGGCTACACCTTC. The J gene is TRBJ1-2, the V gene TRBV10-3; D is possibly TRBD1 (5 bases). Germline values: CDR1 ENHRY, CDR2 SYGVKD. The CDR3 loop spans 15 amino acids. Trimming stripped 0 bases from V and 4 bases from J, with 12 bases between.

This clonotype occurred many times. The rearrangement uses TRBV5-5 and TRBJ1-1; TRBD1 agrees at 7 bases. The germline gives CDR1 SGHKS, CDR2 YYEKEE (reference sequence). V shed 3 bases, J shed 3 bases, and the junction held 2 bases outside the gene matches. This CDR3 is 13 amino acids long. The chain's CDR3 is CASSWDSHTEAFF. CDR3 bases: TGTGCCAGCAGCTGGGACAGCCACACTGAAGCTTTCTTT.

In its sample, this clonotype was seen once. This CDR3 fails to terminate in the conserved phenylalanine or tryptophan, so it likely reflects a read error. The V gene is TRBV9, the J gene TRBJ2-7; TRBD2 might be the D (6 bases). Germline lookup yields CDR1 SGDLS and CDR2 YYNGEE. Trimming took 3 bases from V and 3 from J, leaving 16 bases between them. The CDR3 is 15 amino acids. The CDR3 reads CASSAMEGLNYEQYL. CDR3 coding DNA: TGTGCCAGCAGCGCTATGGAGGGGCTGAACTACGAGCAGTACCTC.

The chain links TRBV7-2 to TRBJ2-7; 7 bases fit TRBD1. The V gene's germline CDR1 is SGHTA and CDR2 FQGNSA. The V and J ends lost 5 bases and 4 bases, in that order; junction bases with no gene match: 5. The CDR3 sequence is 13 residues long. The DNA for the CDR3 is TGTGCCAGCAGCAAGGGGACAGAATACGAGCAGTACTTC. Encoded protein: CASSKGTEYEQYF. Filled out from reference TRBV7-2 and TRBJ2-7, the complete variable domain reads GAGVSQSPSNKVTEKGKDVELRCDPISGHTALYWYRQSLGQGLEFLIYFQGNSAPDKSGLPSDRFSAERTGGSVSTLTIQRTQQEDSAVYLCASSKGTEYEQYFGPGTRLTVT.

This clonotype was found a few times. The V and J genes are TRBV20-1 and TRBJ2-7, with a tentative D call TRBD2 (7 bases). The CDR3 totals 16 residues. Germline V CDR1 and CDR2: DFQATT, SNEGSKA (reference sequence). Deletions cut 6 bases from V and 6 bases from J, with 27 bases between. The DNA for the CDR3 is TGCAGTGCGGAGTATTTTCCGGGGGGCGTAGTCGGCGAGCAGTACTTC. This translates into CSAEYFPGGVVGEQYF.

This clonotype was counted many times. The chain is built from TRBV4-1 and TRBJ1-1, with D uncertain. V dropped 5 bases and J dropped 7 bases, with 11 bases sitting between them. Germline loops: CDR1 MGHRA, CDR2 YSYEKL. The CDR3 length is 12 residues. For the CDR3, the DNA is TGCGCCAGCAGCTATGGACCGGGTGAAGCTTTCTTT. This gives the protein CASSYGPGEAFF.

In nucleotides, the CDR3 is TGTGCCAGCAACGCGGGAAGGTCAGAGACCCAGTACTTC. Its protein product is CASNAGRSETQYF. V is TRBV9 and J is TRBJ2-5; perhaps TRBD2 as D (6 bases). Germline CDR1 is SGDLS and CDR2 is YYNGEE. The CDR3 consists of 13 residues. Trimming cost V 6 bases and J 4 bases, with 13 bases left between them.

This clonotype has just a few counts. The V call is TRBV12-3 or TRBV12-4, the J call TRBJ1-5, with TRBD1 identical over 8 bases. This CDR3 contains 14 residues. Trimming cost V 7 bases and J 6 bases; bases outside gene matches: 8. The CDR3 here is CASKTGEQSQPQHF. CDR3 nucleotide sequence: TGTGCCAGCAAGACAGGGGAACAATCTCAGCCCCAGCATTTT.

The J gene is TRBJ2-2, the V gene TRBV29-1; either TRBD1 or TRBD2 may fit D (5 bases each). Germline V gene data show CDR1 as SQVTM and CDR2 as ANQGSEA. The CDR3 is made up of 11 amino acids. The DNA of the CDR3 is TGCACCCTTGGGACCGCCGGGGAGCTGTTTTTT. Its protein product is CTLGTAGELFF.

V gene TRBV15 combines with J gene TRBJ1-2; no reliable D call. Trimming left V 3 bases short and J 1 base short, with 6 bases between. Germline V gene sequence: CDR1 LNHNV, CDR2 YYDKDF (reference sequence). There are 13 residues in the CDR3. CDR3: CATSSRHNYGYTF. The CDR3 nucleotides read TGTGCCACCAGCAGCAGGCATAACTATGGCTACACCTTC.

A few counts support this clonotype. The genes are TRBV20-1 and TRBJ1-2; the match to TRBD1 covers 7 bases. Looked up from germline, CDR1 is DFQATT and CDR2 is SNEGSKA (reference sequence). V lost 6 bases and J lost 8; bases outside the gene matches: 18. The CDR3 runs to 15 residues. The CDR3 sequence is CSANDGTAYPLGYTF. DNA of the CDR3: TGCAGTGCAAACGACGGGACAGCCTATCCCTTAGGCTACACCTTC.

In regard to this clonotype: Germline and junction disagree at one end, which may indicate a read error. The chain employs TRBV10-3 and TRBJ2-5; D is uncertain. The CDR3 extends over 14 amino acids. Germline V gives CDR1 ENHRY, CDR2 SYGVKD. The CDR3 spells CASSPDGMLETQYF. In DNA form, the CDR3 reads TGTGCCAGCAGTCCCGATGGGATGTTGGAGACCCAGTACTTC.

The chain couples TRBV19 to TRBJ2-7; a possible D gene is TRBD2 (6 bases). Trimming stripped 7 bases from V and 3 bases from J, with 25 bases between. The CDR3 is made up of 17 amino acids. Germline assignment: CDR1 LNHDA and CDR2 SQIVND (reference sequence). The CDR3 loop is CASTKSLGTGGIYEQYF. DNA of the CDR3: TGTGCCAGTACAAAGTCCCTTGGGACCGGAGGGATCTACGAGCAGTACTTC.

Concerning this clonotype itself: One end of the junction is discordant with germline, which a read error may explain. The V and J genes are TRBV6-6 and TRBJ1-1; D may be TRBD1 (6 bases). CDR3 length equals 14 residues. Germline-derived CDR1 and CDR2 are MNHNY and SVGAGI (reference sequence). Here the CDR3 DNA reads TGTCCCAGCAGCCTGACAGGCGCCAACACTGAAGCTTTCTTT. It is translated as CPSSLTGANTEAFF.

A few counts support this clonotype. Being one base from a much bigger clone, this may be a read error. The CDR3 DNA reads TGCAGTGCTAGACGGACTGACGGACAGTGCTTC. It encodes CSARRTDGQCF. The chain has TRBV20-1 and TRBJ2-7, with a weak D call TRBD1 (6 bases). Germline values: CDR1 DFQATT, CDR2 SNEGSKA (reference sequence). This CDR3 comprises 11 residues.

This clonotype was observed many times. The V gene is TRBV7-2, the J gene TRBJ2-7, with a weak D call TRBD2 (5 bases). The germline V gene has CDR1 SGHTA and CDR2 FQGNSA. The length of the CDR3 is 14 residues. Trimming pared 1 base from V and 1 base from J, leaving 8 bases between. The CDR3 sequence is CASSLVPGSYEQYF. As DNA, the CDR3 is TGTGCCAGCAGCTTAGTTCCGGGATCCTACGAGCAGTACTTC.

The chain has TRBV5-8 and TRBJ2-2; D not resolved. The CDR3 runs to 14 residues. In germline, CDR1 is SGHTS, CDR2 YDEGEE. V shed 0 bases and J shed 4 bases, with 7 bases lying between them. The CDR3 here is CASSLEYGTGELFF. The CDR3 coding sequence is TGTGCCAGCAGCTTGGAGTACGGCACCGGGGAGCTGTTTTTT.

This clonotype turned up a few times. The rearrangement joins TRBV15 to TRBJ1-1; no firm D call. Deletions cut 1 base from V and 1 base from J, with 4 bases between. This CDR3 is 13 amino acids long. Germline CDR1 reads LNHNV; CDR2 reads YYDKDF (reference sequence). The CDR3, as DNA: TGTGCCACCAGCAGAGCTAGGAACACTGAAGCTTTCTTT. Its translation: CATSRARNTEAFF.

This clonotype was observed at least ten times. The CDR3 loop is CASSLEQAYEQYF. As DNA, the CDR3 is TGCGCCAGCAGCTTGGAACAGGCCTACGAGCAGTACTTC. The V call is TRBV5-1, the J call TRBJ2-7, with D possibly matching TRBD1 (5 bases). This CDR3 has 13 residues. The germline gives CDR1 SGHRS, CDR2 YFSETQ. V lost 0 bases and J lost 2, with 6 bases in between.

The chain carries TRBV6-5 and TRBJ2-5; 11 bases are a match to TRBD1. The CDR3 consists of 16 residues. Germline CDR1 and CDR2: MNHEY and SVGAGI. V dropped 2 bases and J dropped 2; count of bases not matched to a gene: 4. The CDR3 nucleotides are TGTGCCAGCAGTTACACGGGACAGGGGGGGCAAGAGACCCAGTACTTC. As protein: CASSYTGQGGQETQYF.

The V call is TRBV5-1, the J call TRBJ1-1; D possibly corresponds to TRBD1 (6 bases). CDR3 length: 17 amino acids. V was cut by 0 bases and J by 4 bases, with 19 bases left in between. Germline CDR1 SGHRS, CDR2 YFSETQ. CDR3 nucleotide sequence: TGCGCCAGCAGCTTGGGCCCCGGGATGGAGGGGGGCACTGAAGCTTTCTTT. This codes for CASSLGPGMEGGTEAFF.

This clonotype has a count of ten or more. The chain combines TRBV19 with TRBJ1-1, with TRBD1 as a possible D gene (5 bases). The CDR3 runs 13 residues. The germline V gene encodes CDR1 LNHDA and CDR2 SQIVND (reference sequence). The V end was cut by 7 bases, the J end by 0 bases, with 9 bases between. This CDR3 reads CASNGGVNTEAFF. The CDR3 nucleotides read TGTGCCAGTAACGGGGGGGTGAACACTGAAGCTTTCTTT. The whole variable domain, remainder taken from reference TRBV19 and TRBJ1-1, is DGGITQSPKYLFRKEGQNVTLSCEQNLNHDAMYWYRQDPGQGLRLIYYSQIVNDFQKGDIAEGYSVSREKKESFPLTVTSAQKNPTAFYLCASNGGVNTEAFFGQGTRLTVV.

In the case of this clonotype: A read error may produce the germline difference seen at one junction end. This chain connects TRBV2 to TRBJ1-5, with 7 bases fitting TRBD1. This CDR3 is built from 14 residues. Germline CDR1 reads SNHLY; CDR2 reads FYNNEI. CDR3 nucleotides: TGTGCCACCAGTGACAGGGCCGGCAATCAGCCCCAGCATTTT. Amino acids: CATSDRAGNQPQHF.

This clonotype was counted at least ten times. This chain uses TRBV29-1 with TRBJ1-2; no firm D call. Trimming removed 2 bases from V and 0 bases from J, with 13 bases in between. Germline CDR1 and CDR2: SQVTM and ANQGSEA. The CDR3 is 15 amino acids. In DNA, the CDR3 is TGCAGCGTTGAAATGGAGAGGAGAACTAACTATGGCTACACCTTC. Amino acid sequence: CSVEMERRTNYGYTF.

V is TRBV29-1 and J is TRBJ2-2, with D perhaps TRBD1 (7 bases). Germline values: CDR1 SQVTM, CDR2 ANQGSEA. The CDR3 sequence is 13 residues long. Trimming pared 8 bases from V and 4 bases from J, leaving 14 bases between. This CDR3 reads CSLGQGGTGELFF. The CDR3 bases are TGCAGCTTGGGCCAGGGGGGCACCGGGGAGCTGTTTTTT.

On this clonotype: A much bigger clone sits one base away, suggesting this may be a read error. The chain combines TRBV7-6 with TRBJ2-7; unclear D gene. The germline gives CDR1 SGHVS, CDR2 FNYEAQ. The CDR3 contains 14 residues. The CDR3 DNA is TGTGCCGGCAGCCAGGATCATACAACCTACGAGCAGTACTTC. Amino acid sequence: CAGSQDHTTYEQYF.

The chain carries TRBV5-1 and TRBJ1-1, with D maybe TRBD1 (6 bases). The ends were cut back, 2 bases at V and 4 bases at J, with 12 bases in the middle. Per the germline V gene, CDR1 is SGHRS and CDR2 is YFSETQ. This CDR3 has 14 residues. In DNA form, the CDR3 reads TGCGCCAGCAGCTTTATAGGGGGTAGCACTGAAGCTTTCTTT. Its protein product is CASSFIGGSTEAFF.

About this clonotype itself: This clone may be a read error of a much larger clone one base away. This CDR3 is missing its conserved last phenylalanine or tryptophan, likely due to a read error. The V gene is TRBV20-1, the J gene TRBJ2-5; D is unresolved. CDR3 length: 9 residues. The V and J ends lost 5 bases and 9 bases respectively, with 7 bases between them. CDR1 DFQATT and CDR2 SNEGSKA come from the germline V gene (reference sequence). CDR3 sequence: CSAPRAQYL. CDR3 coding DNA: TGCAGTGCTCCCCGGGCCCAGTACCTC.